This T cell receptor beta chain was captured by sequencing in a study of human T cells and chemical hapten exposure (dated by TCRdb to the early 2020s). Context from the whole study: For sensitization, 2% DPC in acetone was applied to a roughly 2 cm by roughly 2 cm area of upper inner arm skin. Weekly therapeutic DPC doses were additionally applied to the scalp of patients throughout the approximately 25-week study period. Patch testing was performed on the upper back with Finn chambers containing 0.01% DPC, and the patch tests were scored after 6 days according to International Contact Dermatitis Research Group standards. The patient cohort, mostly female, included alopecia areata with under or over 50% scalp involvement, alopecia totalis and alopecia universalis. Libraries were pooled for sequencing, and variation in per-sample TCR yields was attributed mainly to small differences in library volumes within the pool. The study tracked peripheral blood TCR repertoire changes in vivo during primary and secondary sensitization to the hapten diphenylcyclopropenone (DPC) in alopecia patients. Patient blood was sampled pre-sensitization (week 0) and at 2, 6 and about 24 weeks after DPC sensitization. Blood for TCR sequencing was provided by twenty-nine alopecia patients at one to four time points (pre-sensitization, 2, 6 and 24 weeks). Results the study describes overall, beyond this receptor: Patch test score correlated positively with the number of PT1 expanded TCRs, reaching significance at thresholds 8, 16 and 32 but not at 4. After repeated subsampling, the strength of the expansion versus patch-test correlation and the threshold at which it became significant changed. Compared with pre-sensitization or healthy control sets, expanded TCRs formed significantly more large CDR3 similarity clusters, which is consistent with antigen-driven responses. DPC sensitization did not change how many TCRs were above 1 in 1000 frequency, and no evidence was found of alterations in global repertoire structure. Alopecia, a presumed autoimmune disease, was present in all patients, so the immune response of the patients might differ from that of healthy individuals.

There are a few counts of this clonotype. It lacks a known antigen. Per-base quality was not reported, and no clone a single base away is much larger than it. The protocol used for the library was RACE. TCRdb names NextSeq 500 as the instrument used. Library preparation attached unique molecular identifiers to individual cDNA molecules for quantitative, reproducible TCR counting. Both TCR alpha and TCR beta chains were sequenced from each blood RNA sample. As for the authors' bioinformatics: A median of about 87,000 TCRs per sample was observed, with a range of about 20,000 to 750,000. The Decombinator software suite was used to annotate V, J and CDR3 in the TCR reads. To make PS versus PT1 abundance plots, every sample was subsampled to the same number of TCRs (28,000). TCRs were defined as expanded if absent before sensitization and observed at least eight times at the 2-week time point. The public reads were run again by TCRdb, first through fastp at Q25 and then through MiXCR, and only productive beta chains were kept. Here each entry gathers all rows of one CDR3 protein and keeps the most common genes and DNA. The V and J calls follow TCRdb's processing rather than the paper's. The sample table contains 85,000 to 100,000 distinct CDR3 sequences; only one count was recorded for about 10% of them. The ten largest clones represent approximately 3.4% of the sample.

The time point label on this specimen signifies: pre-sensitization, week 0. Read against the paper, the sample's treatment or condition label means: therapeutic diphenylcyclopropenone sensitization with weekly scalp DPC. At each patch-test visit, blood was drawn before the patch test was applied. Patients were eligible if aged 18 to 70, diagnosed with alopecia and judged suitable for DPC therapy, and pregnant patients were excluded. Total RNA was extracted from unfractionated whole blood that had been collected in Tempus Blood RNA tubes. Reading the germline V gene gives CDR1 SNHLY and CDR2 FYNNEI. Inclusive of the bounding cysteine and phenylalanine, the CDR3 is 15 residues long. Kept here is only the CDR3 DNA, which spans 45 bases and is read in frame from base 1. V and J are truncated by 5 bases and 7 bases respectively, leaving an intervening sequence of 17 bases.

This sequence was found in an older woman with alopecia areata. Some clones in this sample may be carry-over from other donors' samples. The V and J genes are TRBV2 and TRBJ2-2, with the D gene uncertain. The source was whole blood, collected in connection with sensitization to the hapten diphenylcyclopropenone (DPC). The CDR3 reads CASSIPGQSGGELFF. The DNA sequence reads TGTGCCAGCAGTATTCCCGGTCAATCGGGCGGGGAGCTGTTTTTT.